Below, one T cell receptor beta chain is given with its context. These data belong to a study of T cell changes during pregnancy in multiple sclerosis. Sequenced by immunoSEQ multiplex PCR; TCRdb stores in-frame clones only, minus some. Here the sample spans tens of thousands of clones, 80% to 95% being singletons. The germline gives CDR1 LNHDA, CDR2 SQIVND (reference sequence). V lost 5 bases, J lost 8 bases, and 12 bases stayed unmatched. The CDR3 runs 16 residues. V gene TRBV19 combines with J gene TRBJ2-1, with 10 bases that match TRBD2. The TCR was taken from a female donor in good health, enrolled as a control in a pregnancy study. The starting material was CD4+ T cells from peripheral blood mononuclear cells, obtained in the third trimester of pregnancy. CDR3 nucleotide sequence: TGTGCCAGTAGTGTCCTAGCGGGGGACCCTTGGGATGAGCAGTTCTTC. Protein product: CASSVLAGDPWDEQFF. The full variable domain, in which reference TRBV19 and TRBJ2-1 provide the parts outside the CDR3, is DGGITQSPKYLFRKEGQNVTLSCEQNLNHDAMYWYRQDPGQGLRLIYYSQIVNDFQKGDIAEGYSVSREKKESFPLTVTSAQKNPTAFYLCASSVLAGDPWDEQFFGPGTRLTVL.